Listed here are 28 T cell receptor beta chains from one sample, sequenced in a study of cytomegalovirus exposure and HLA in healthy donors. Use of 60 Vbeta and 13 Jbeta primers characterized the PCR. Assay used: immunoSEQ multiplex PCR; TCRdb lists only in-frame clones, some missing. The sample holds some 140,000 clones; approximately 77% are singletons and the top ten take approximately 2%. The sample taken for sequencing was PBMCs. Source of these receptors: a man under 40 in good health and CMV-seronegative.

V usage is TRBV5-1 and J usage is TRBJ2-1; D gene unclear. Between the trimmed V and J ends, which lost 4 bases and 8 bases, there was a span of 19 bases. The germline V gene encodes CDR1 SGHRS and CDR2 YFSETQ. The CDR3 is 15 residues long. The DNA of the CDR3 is TGCGCCAGCAGCCACACAAGCGACGTCCGGCATGAGCAGTTCTTC. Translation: CASSHTSDVRHEQFF. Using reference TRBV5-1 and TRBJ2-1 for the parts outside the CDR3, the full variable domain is KAGVTQTPRYLIKTRGQQVTLSCSPISGHRSVSWYQQTPGQGLQFLFEYFSETQRNKGNFPGRFSGRQFSNSRSEMNVSTLELGDSALYLCASSHTSDVRHEQFFGPGTRLTVL.

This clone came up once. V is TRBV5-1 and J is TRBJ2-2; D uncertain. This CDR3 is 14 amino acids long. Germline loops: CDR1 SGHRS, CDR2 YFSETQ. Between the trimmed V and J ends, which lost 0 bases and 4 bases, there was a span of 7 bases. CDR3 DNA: TGCGCCAGCAGCTTGGGGCTGGCCACCGGGGAGCTGTTTTTT. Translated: CASSLGLATGELFF.

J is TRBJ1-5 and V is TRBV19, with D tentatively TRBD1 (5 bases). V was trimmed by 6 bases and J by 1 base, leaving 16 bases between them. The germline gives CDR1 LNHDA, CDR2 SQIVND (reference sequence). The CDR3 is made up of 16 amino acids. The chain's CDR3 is CASRTQQAGSNQPQHF. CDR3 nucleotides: TGTGCCAGTAGGACACAACAGGCTGGCAGCAATCAGCCCCAGCATTTT.

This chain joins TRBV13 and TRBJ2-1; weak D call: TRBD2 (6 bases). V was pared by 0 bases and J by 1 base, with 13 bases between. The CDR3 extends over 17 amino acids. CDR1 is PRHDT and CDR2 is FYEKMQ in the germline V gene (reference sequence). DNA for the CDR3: TGTGCCAGCAGCTTAGGCGGGAGTTTCCCTTCCTACAATGAGCAGTTCTTC. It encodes CASSLGGSFPSYNEQFF.

CDR3 residues: CASSQDWSSEQFF. The DNA for the CDR3 is TGCGCCAGCAGCCAAGATTGGTCTAGTGAGCAGTTCTTC. The V call is TRBV4-1, the J call TRBJ2-1, with D unresolved. Germline CDR1 is MGHRA and CDR2 is YSYEKL. Trimming left V 0 bases short and J 9 bases short, with 9 bases between. The CDR3 totals 13 residues.

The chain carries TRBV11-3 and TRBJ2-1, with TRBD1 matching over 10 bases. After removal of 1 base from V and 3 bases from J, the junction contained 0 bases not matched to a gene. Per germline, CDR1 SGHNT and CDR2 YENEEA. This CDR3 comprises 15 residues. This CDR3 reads CASSLGTGGYNEQFF. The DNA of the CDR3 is TGTGCCAGCAGCTTAGGGACAGGGGGCTACAATGAGCAGTTCTTC.

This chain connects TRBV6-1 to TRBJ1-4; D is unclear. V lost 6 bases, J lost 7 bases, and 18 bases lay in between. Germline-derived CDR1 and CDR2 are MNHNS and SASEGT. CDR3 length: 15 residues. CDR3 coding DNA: TGTGCCAGCAGGAAAGGCCCCGGAGGCCCTGAAAAACTGTTTTTT. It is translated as CASRKGPGGPEKLFF.

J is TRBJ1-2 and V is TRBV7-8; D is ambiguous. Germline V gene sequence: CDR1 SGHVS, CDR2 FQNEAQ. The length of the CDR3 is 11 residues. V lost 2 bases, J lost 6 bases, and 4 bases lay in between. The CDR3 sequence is CASSLTDGYTF. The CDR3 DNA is TGTGCCAGCAGCTTAACTGATGGCTACACCTTC. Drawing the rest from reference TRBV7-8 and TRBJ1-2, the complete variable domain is GAGVSQSPRYKVAKRGQDVALRCDPISGHVSLFWYQQALGQGPEFLTYFQNEAQLDKSGLPSDRFFAERPEGSVSTLKIQRTQQEDSAVYLCASSLTDGYTFGSGTRLTVV.

CDR3 in amino acids: CASSRSRTGAIYGYTF. CDR3 coding DNA: TGTGCCAGTAGTCGGTCTAGGACAGGGGCCATCTATGGCTACACCTTC. The chain carries TRBV19 and TRBJ1-2, with TRBD1 matching over 9 bases. The germline V gene encodes CDR1 LNHDA and CDR2 SQIVND (reference sequence). The ends lost 5 bases at V and 4 bases at J; junction bases unmatched: 11. The length of the CDR3 is 16 residues.

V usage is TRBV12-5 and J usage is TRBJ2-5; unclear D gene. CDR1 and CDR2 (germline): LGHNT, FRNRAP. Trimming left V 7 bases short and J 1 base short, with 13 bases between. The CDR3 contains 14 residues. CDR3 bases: TGTGCTAGTGTCCCCCCGGAGACCCAAGAGACCCAGTACTTC. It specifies CASVPPETQETQYF.

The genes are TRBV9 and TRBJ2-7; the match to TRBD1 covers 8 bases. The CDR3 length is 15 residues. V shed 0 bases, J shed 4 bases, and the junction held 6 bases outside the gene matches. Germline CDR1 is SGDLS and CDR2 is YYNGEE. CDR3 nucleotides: TGTGCCAGCAGCGTAGACGGGACAGGCTATTACGAGCAGTACTTC. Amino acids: CASSVDGTGYYEQYF.

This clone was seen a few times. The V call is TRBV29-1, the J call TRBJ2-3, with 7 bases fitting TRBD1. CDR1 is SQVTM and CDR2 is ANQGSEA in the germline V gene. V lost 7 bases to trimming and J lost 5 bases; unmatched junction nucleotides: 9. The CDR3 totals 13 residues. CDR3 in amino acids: CSERGRNQDTQYF. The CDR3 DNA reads TGCAGCGAGAGGGGGCGCAACCAAGATACGCAGTATTTT.

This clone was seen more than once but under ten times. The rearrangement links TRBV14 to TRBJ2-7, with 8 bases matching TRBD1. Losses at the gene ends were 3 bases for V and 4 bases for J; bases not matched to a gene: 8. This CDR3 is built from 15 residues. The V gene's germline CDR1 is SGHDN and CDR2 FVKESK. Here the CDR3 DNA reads TGTGCCAGCAGCCAGACCCGGACAGGGTTTTACGAGCAGTACTTC. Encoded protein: CASSQTRTGFYEQYF.

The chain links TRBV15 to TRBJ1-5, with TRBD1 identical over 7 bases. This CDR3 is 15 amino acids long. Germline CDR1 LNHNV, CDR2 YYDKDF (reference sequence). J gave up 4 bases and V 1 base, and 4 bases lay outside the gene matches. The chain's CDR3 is CATSRGQGGNQPQHF. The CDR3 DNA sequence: TGTGCCACCAGCAGAGGACAGGGCGGGAATCAGCCCCAGCATTTT.

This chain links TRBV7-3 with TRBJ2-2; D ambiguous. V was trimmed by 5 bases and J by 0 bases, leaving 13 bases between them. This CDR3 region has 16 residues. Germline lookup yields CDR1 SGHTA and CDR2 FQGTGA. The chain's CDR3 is CASSPRGRANTGELFF. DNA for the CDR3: TGTGCCAGCAGCCCACGCGGCAGAGCGAACACCGGGGAGCTGTTTTTT.

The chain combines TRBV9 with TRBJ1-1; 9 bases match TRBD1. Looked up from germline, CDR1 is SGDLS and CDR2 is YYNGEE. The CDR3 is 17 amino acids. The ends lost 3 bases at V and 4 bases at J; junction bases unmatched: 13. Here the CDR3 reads CASSAGQGMVGSTEAFF. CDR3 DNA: TGTGCCAGCAGCGCGGGACAGGGAATGGTTGGGAGCACTGAAGCTTTCTTT.

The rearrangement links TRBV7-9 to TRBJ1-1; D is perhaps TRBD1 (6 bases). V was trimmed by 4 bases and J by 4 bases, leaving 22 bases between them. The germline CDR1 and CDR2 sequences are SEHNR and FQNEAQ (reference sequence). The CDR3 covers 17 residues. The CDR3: CASSSGTRWGHSTEAFF. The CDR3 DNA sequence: TGTGCCAGCAGCTCTGGGACCCGGTGGGGGCACAGCACTGAAGCTTTCTTT.

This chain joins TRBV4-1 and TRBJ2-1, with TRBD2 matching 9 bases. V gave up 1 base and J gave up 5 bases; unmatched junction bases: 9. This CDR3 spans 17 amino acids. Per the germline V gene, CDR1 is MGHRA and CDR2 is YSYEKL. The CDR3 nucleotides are TGCGCCAGCAGCCAAGTCAGTGTATTAGCGGGAGACAATGAGCAGTTCTTC. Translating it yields CASSQVSVLAGDNEQFF.

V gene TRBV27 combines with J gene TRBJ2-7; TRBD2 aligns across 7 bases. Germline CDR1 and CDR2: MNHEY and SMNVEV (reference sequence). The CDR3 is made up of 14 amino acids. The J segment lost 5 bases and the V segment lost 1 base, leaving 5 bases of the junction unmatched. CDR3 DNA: TGTGCCAGCAGTTTATGGGAGGGCCTGGACGAGCAGTACTTC. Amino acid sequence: CASSLWEGLDEQYF.

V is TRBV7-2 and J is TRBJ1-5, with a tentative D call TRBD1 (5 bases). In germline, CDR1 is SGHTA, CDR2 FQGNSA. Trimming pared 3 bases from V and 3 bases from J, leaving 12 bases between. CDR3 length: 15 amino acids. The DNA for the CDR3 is TGTGCCAGCAGCTTTAGTGGGGGGATCAATCAGCCCCAGCATTTT. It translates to CASSFSGGINQPQHF.

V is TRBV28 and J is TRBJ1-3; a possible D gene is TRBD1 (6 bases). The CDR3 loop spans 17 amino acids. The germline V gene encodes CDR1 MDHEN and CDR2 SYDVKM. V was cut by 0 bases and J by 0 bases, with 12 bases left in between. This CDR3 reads CASSLWDSPSSGNTIYF. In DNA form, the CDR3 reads TGTGCCAGCAGTTTATGGGACAGTCCCTCCTCTGGAAACACCATATATTTT.

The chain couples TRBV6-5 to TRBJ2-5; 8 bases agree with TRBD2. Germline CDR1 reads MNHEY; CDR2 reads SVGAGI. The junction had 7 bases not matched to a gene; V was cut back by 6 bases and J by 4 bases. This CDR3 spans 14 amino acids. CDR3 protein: CASRPNAGGETQYF. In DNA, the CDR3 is TGTGCCAGCAGACCCAACGCGGGGGGAGAGACCCAGTACTTC.

Here the CDR3 reads CASSLQAGTRNEQFF. DNA of the CDR3: TGTGCCAGCAGCTTACAAGCGGGAACAAGGAATGAGCAGTTCTTC. The chain carries TRBV7-8 and TRBJ2-1; TRBD2 matches 7 bases. This CDR3 contains 15 residues. Germline values: CDR1 SGHVS, CDR2 FQNEAQ. J was trimmed by 7 bases and V by 2 bases; bases with no gene match: 8.

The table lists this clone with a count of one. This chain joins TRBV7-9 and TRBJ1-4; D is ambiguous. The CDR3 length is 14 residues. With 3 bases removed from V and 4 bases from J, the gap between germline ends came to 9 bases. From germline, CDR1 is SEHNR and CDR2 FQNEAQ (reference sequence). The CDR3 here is CASSFSGFNEKLFF. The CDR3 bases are TGTGCCAGCAGCTTTTCAGGCTTTAATGAAAAACTGTTTTTT.

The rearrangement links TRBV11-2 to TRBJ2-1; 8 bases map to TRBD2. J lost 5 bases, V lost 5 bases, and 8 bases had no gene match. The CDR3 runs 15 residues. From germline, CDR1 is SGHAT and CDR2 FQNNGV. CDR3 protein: CASSPRLAPDNEQFF. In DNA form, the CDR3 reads TGTGCCAGCAGCCCACGACTAGCGCCCGACAATGAGCAGTTCTTC.

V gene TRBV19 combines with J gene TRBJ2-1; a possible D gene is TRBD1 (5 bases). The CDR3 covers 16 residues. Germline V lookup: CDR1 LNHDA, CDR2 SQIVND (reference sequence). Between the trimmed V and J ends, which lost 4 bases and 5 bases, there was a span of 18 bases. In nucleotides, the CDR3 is TGTGCCAGTAGTACGCCGGCTGGCGTGACAGACAATGAGCAGTTCTTC. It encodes CASSTPAGVTDNEQFF.

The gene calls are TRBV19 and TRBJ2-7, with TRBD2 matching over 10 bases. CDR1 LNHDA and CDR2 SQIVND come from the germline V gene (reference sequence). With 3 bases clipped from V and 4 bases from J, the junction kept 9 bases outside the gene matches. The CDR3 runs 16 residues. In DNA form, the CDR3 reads TGTGCCAGTAGTATTGGGGCTAGCGGGAGTAAGTACGAGCAGTACTTC. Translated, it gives CASSIGASGSKYEQYF.

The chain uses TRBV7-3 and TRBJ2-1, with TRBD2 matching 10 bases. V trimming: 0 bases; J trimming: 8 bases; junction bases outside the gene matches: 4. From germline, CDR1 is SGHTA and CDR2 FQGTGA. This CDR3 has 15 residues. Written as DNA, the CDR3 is TGTGCCAGCAGCTTAACTAGCGGGAGGATCGATGAGCAGTTCTTC. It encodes CASSLTSGRIDEQFF.